The entry below gives a single T cell receptor beta chain sequence along with its context. TCRdb keeps only in-frame clones here, not all; method: immunoSEQ multiplex PCR. The profile shows about 15,000 clones, roughly four fifths of them singletons. This specimen belongs to a study of T cell changes during pregnancy in multiple sclerosis. The germline CDR1 and CDR2 sequences are SGHAT and FQNNGV. The CDR3 is 15 residues long. The germline V and J ends were trimmed by 5 bases and 1 base, with 14 bases remaining between them. The chain couples TRBV11-2 to TRBJ2-5; D is perhaps TRBD2 (6 bases). The sequence came from a female donor in good health, enrolled as a control in a pregnancy study. Sequencing used CD8+ T cells from peripheral blood mononuclear cells, obtained in the second trimester of pregnancy. DNA for the CDR3: TGTGCCAGCAGCGCGGGGAGGCGGCTCCAAGAGACCCAGTACTTC. Its translation is CASSAGRRLQETQYF.